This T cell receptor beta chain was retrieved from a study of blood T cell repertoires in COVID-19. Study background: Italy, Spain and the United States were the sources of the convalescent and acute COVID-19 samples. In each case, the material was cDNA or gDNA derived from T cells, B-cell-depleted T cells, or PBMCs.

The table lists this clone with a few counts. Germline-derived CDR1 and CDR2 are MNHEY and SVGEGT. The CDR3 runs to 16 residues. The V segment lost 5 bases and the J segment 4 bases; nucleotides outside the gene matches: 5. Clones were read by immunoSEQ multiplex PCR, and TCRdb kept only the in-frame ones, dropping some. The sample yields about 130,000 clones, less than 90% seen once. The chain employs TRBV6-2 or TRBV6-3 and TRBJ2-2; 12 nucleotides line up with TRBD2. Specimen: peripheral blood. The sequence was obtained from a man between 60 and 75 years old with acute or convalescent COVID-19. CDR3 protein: CASSATSGGFTGELFF. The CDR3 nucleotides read TGTGCCAGCAGTGCCACTAGCGGGGGGTTCACCGGGGAGCTGTTTTTT.